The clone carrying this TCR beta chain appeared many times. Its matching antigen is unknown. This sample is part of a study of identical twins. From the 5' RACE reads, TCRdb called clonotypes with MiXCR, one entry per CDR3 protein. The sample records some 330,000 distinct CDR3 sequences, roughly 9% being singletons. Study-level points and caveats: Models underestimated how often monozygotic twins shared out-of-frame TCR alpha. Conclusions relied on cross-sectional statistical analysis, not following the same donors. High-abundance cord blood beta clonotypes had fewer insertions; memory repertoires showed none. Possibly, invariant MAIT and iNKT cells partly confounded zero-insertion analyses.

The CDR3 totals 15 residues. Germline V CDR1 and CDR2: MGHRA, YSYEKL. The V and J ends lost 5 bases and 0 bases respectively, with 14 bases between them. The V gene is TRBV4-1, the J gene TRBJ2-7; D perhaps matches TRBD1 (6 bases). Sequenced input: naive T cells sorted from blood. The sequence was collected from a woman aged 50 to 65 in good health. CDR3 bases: TGCGCCAGCAGCGACCTTGACAGGAGCTCCTACGAGCAGTACTTC. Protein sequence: CASSDLDRSSYEQYF.